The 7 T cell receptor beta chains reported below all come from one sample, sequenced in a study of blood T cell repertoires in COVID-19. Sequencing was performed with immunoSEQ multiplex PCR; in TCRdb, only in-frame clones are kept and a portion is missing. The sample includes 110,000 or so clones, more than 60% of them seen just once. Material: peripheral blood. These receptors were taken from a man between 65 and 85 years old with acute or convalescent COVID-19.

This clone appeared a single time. CDR3 sequence: CASSPEQGNQNIQYF. The CDR3 coding sequence is TGTGCCAGCAGCCCAGAACAGGGTAACCAAAACATTCAGTACTTC. The rearrangement uses TRBV14 and TRBJ2-4; D is possibly TRBD1 (6 bases). Trimming removed 4 bases at V and 5 bases at J, with 15 bases between. The CDR3 has 15 residues. Germline V gene data show CDR1 as SGHDN and CDR2 as FVKESK.

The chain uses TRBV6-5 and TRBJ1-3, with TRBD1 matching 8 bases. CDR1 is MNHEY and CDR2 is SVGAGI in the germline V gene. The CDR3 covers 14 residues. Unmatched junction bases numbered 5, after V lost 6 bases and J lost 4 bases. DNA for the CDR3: TGTGCCAGCAGAAAGACAGGGGAAGGAAACACCATATATTTT. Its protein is CASRKTGEGNTIYF.

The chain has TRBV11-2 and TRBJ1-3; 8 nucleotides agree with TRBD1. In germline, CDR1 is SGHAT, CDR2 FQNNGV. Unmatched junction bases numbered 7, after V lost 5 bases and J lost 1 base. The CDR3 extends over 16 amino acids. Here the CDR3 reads CASSLTRTGSGNTIYF. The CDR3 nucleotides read TGTGCCAGCAGCCTTACGCGGACAGGGTCTGGAAACACCATATATTTT.

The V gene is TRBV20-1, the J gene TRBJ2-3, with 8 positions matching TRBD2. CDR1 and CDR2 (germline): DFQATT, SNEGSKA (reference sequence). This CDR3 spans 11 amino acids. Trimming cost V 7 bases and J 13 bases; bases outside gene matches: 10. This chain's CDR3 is CSVLAGGPEYF. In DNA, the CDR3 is TGCAGTGTCCTCGCGGGGGGCCCAGAGTATTTT.

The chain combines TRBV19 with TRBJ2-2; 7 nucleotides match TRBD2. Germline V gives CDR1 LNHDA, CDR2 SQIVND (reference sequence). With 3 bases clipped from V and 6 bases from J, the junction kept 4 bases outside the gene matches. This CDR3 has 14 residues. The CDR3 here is CASSIQGLAGELFF. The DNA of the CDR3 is TGTGCCAGTAGTATCCAAGGACTAGCCGGGGAGCTGTTTTTT. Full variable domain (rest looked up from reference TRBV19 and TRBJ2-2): DGGITQSPKYLFRKEGQNVTLSCEQNLNHDAMYWYRQDPGQGLRLIYYSQIVNDFQKGDIAEGYSVSREKKESFPLTVTSAQKNPTAFYLCASSIQGLAGELFFGEGSRLTVL.

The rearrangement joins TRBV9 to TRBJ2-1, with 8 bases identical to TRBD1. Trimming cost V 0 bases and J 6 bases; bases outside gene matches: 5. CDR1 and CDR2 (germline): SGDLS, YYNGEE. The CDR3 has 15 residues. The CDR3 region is CASSVATTGGNEQFF. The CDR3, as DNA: TGTGCCAGCAGCGTAGCTACTACAGGGGGCAATGAGCAGTTCTTC.

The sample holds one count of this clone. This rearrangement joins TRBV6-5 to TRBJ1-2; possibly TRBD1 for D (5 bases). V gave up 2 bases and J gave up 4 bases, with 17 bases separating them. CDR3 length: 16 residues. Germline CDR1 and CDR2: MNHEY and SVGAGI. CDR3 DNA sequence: TGTGCCAGCAGTTACCAGGGAGGGAGAATCCCCTATGGCTACACCTTC. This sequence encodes CASSYQGGRIPYGYTF.